This T cell receptor (beta chain) comes out of a study of CD8 T cells in ankylosing spondylitis. Whole-study findings and limits: What appeared characteristic of ankylosing spondylitis blood was a TCR beta motif of seven to nine highly homologous variants. Matched ankylosing spondylitis synovial fluid reportedly contained a significantly enriched population of disease-linked clones. Disease-linked clones displayed a CD8+ phenotype and appeared relatively rarely in peripheral blood.

Germline lookup yields CDR1 SGHRS and CDR2 YFSETQ. V dropped 0 bases and J dropped 2 bases, with 9 bases sitting between them. The CDR3 sequence is 14 residues long. One entry per CDR3 protein, called by TCRdb with MiXCR from the 5' RACE reads. The data contain about 360,000 distinct CDR3 sequences, about 14% of them seen just once; the ten biggest clones take up roughly 0.99%. A remark on this clonotype: No antigen is known for it.

Material: blood, either unsorted or a sorted T cell fraction (not recorded which). The rearrangement uses TRBV5-1 and TRBJ2-7, with D possibly being TRBD1 (6 bases). The receptor was isolated from a male donor with ankylosing spondylitis or in good health (not recorded which). The CDR3 reads CASSLVSGAYEQYF. The CDR3 DNA follows: TGCGCCAGCAGCTTGGTGTCAGGGGCCTACGAGCAGTACTTC. Based on the CDR3 plus reference TRBV5-1 and TRBJ2-7, the full variable domain is KAGVTQTPRYLIKTRGQQVTLSCSPISGHRSVSWYQQTPGQGLQFLFEYFSETQRNKGNFPGRFSGRQFSNSRSEMNVSTLELGDSALYLCASSLVSGAYEQYFGPGTRLTVT.